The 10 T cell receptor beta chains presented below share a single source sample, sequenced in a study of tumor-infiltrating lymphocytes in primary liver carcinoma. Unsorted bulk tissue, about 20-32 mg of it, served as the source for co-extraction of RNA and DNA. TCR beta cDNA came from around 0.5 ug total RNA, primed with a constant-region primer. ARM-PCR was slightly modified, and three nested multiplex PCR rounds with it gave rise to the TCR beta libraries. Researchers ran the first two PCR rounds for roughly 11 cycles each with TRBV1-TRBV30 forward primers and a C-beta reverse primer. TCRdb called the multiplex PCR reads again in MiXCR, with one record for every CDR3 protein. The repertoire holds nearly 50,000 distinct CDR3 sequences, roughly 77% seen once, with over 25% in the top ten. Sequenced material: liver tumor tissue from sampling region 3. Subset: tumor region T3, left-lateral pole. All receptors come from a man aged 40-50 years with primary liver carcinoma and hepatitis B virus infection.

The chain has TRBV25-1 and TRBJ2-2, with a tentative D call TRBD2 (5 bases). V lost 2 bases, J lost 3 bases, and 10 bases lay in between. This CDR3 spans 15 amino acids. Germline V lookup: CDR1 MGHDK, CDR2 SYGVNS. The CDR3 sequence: CASSEPGTDTGELFF. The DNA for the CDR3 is TGTGCCAGCAGTGAACCGGGAACGGACACCGGGGAGCTGTTTTTT.

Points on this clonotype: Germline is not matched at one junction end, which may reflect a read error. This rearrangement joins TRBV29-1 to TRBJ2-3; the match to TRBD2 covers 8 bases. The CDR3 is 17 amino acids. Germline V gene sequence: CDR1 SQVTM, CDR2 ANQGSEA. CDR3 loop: CSVFELADRSSTDTQYF. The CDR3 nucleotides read TGCAGCGTTTTCGAACTAGCGGACAGATCTAGCACGGATACGCAGTATTTT.

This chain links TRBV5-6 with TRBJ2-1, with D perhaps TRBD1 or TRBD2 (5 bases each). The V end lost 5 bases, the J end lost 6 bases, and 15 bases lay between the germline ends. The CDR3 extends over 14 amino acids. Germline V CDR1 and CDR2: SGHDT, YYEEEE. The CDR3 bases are TGTGCCAGCAGATTCGGGGCGGCGAGCAATGAGCAGTTCTTC. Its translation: CASRFGAASNEQFF. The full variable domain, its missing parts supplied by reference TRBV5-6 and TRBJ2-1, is DAGVTQSPTHLIKTRGQQVTLRCSPKSGHDTVSWYQQALGQGPQFIFQYYEEEERQRGNFPDRFSGHQFPNYSSELNVNALLLGDSALYLCASRFGAASNEQFFGPGTRLTVL.

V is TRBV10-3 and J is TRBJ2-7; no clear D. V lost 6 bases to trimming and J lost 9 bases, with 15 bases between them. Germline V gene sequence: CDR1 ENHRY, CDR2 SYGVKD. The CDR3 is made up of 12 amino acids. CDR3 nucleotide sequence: TGTGCCATCAGCCGAAATGACTTAGCGCAGTACTTC. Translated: CAISRNDLAQYF.

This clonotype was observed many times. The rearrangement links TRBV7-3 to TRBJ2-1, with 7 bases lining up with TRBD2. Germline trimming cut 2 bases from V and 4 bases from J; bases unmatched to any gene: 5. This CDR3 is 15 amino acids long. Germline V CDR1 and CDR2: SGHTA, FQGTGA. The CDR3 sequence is CASSLLLADYNEQFF. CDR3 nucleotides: TGTGCCAGCAGCTTACTGCTAGCGGATTACAATGAGCAGTTCTTC.

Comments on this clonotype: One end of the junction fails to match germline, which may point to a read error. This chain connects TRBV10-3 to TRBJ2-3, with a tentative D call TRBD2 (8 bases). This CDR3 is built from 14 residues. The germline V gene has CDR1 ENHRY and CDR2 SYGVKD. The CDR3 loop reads CAITGGGGPDTPHF. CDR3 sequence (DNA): TGTGCCATCACGGGAGGGGGCGGCCCAGATACGCCGCATTTT.

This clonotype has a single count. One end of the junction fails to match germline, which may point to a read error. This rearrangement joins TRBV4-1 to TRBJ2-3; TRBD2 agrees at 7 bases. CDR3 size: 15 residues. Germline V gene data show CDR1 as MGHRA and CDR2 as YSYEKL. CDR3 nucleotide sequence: TGCGCCAGCGGCCAAGAGCCTAGCGGCACGGATACACAGTATTTT. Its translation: CASGQEPSGTDTQYF.

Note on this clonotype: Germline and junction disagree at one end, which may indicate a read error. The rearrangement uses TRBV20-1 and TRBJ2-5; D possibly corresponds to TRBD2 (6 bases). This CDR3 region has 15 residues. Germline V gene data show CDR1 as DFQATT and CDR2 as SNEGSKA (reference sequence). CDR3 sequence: CCARDNGSLEETQYF. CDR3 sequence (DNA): TGCTGTGCTAGAGATAACGGGAGCTTGGAAGAGACCCAGTACTTC.

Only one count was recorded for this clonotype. The CDR3 loop is CASSLDMGGGQPQHF. The CDR3, as DNA: TGCGCCAGCAGCTTGGATATGGGGGGAGGTCAGCCCCAGCATTTT. The rearrangement links TRBV5-1 to TRBJ1-5; D might be TRBD1 (5 bases). This CDR3 comprises 15 residues. Germline lookup yields CDR1 SGHRS and CDR2 YFSETQ. The V and J ends lost 0 bases and 6 bases respectively, with 13 bases between them.

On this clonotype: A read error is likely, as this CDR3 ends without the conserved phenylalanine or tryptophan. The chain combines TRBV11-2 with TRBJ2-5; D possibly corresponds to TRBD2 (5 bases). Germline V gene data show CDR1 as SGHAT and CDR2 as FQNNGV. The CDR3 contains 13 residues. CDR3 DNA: TGCGCCAGCAGCTTTAGCGTCGGGGAGACCCAGTACATC. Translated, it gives CASSFSVGETQYI.